These T cell receptor beta chains were read from a single sample in a study of blood T cell repertoires in COVID-19. The protocol was immunoSEQ multiplex PCR, while the TCRdb copy is restricted to in-frame clones and leaves out a portion. The repertoire holds some 220,000 clones, with 70% to 85% as singletons. The material sequenced was peripheral blood. The receptors originated from a man aged 45-60 years with active or convalescent COVID-19. The CDR3 runs from the conserved cysteine through the conserved F or W. The D gene is left open where the match is weak. Rows give clone size only sometimes, using once, few, many, or a class for an expanded clone.

D gene: .
J gene: TRBJ1-3
V gene: TRBV4-3
clone size: .
CDR3 DNA: TGCGCCAGCAGCCAAGATCCCTTCTCTGGAAACACCATATATTTT
CDR3 protein: CASSQDPFSGNTIYF

D gene: TRBD1
J gene: TRBJ1-1
V gene: TRBV5-5
clone size: few
CDR3 DNA: TGTGCCAGCAGCCGGGGACAGGGAGCTTTCTTT
CDR3 protein: CASSRGQGAFF

D gene: .
J gene: TRBJ1-4
V gene: TRBV12-3/TRBV12-4
clone size: once
CDR3 DNA: TGTGCCAGCAGGGTATCGGGTGAAAAACTGTTTTTT
CDR3 protein: CASRVSGEKLFF

D gene: .
J gene: TRBJ2-2
V gene: TRBV5-1
clone size: once
CDR3 DNA: TGCGCCAGCAGCTTGGCGAGCGGCGGGGAGCTGTTTTTT
CDR3 protein: CASSLASGGELFF

D gene: TRBD1
J gene: TRBJ2-1
V gene: TRBV7-3
clone size: .
CDR3 DNA: TGTGCCAGCAGCCCACGGACAGGGTACAATGAGCAGTTCTTC
CDR3 protein: CASSPRTGYNEQFF

D gene: .
J gene: TRBJ1-2
V gene: TRBV11-2
clone size: .
CDR3 DNA: TGTGCCAGCAGCTCGATCAGGGGAGGGTTAAATGGCTACACCTTC
CDR3 protein: CASSSIRGGLNGYTF

D gene: .
J gene: TRBJ1-4
V gene: TRBV4-2
clone size: .
CDR3 DNA: TGTGCCAGCAGCCAAGATGTGGCTGCAACTAATGAAAAACTGTTTTTT
CDR3 protein: CASSQDVAATNEKLFF

D gene: .
J gene: TRBJ2-5
V gene: TRBV3-1/TRBV3-2
clone size: .
CDR3 DNA: TGTGCCAGCAGCCAAGGCGGGATTTTGGGTCGGGAGACCCAGTACTTC
CDR3 protein: CASSQGGILGRETQYF

D gene: .
J gene: TRBJ1-3
V gene: TRBV4-3
clone size: few
CDR3 DNA: TGCGCCAGCAGCCAAGGGACGGGGACTGGAAACACCATATATTTT
CDR3 protein: CASSQGTGTGNTIYF

D gene: .
J gene: TRBJ1-2
V gene: TRBV5-4
clone size: once
CDR3 DNA: TGTGCCAGCAGCTCTAGGGGGTTCTATGGCTACACCTTC
CDR3 protein: CASSSRGFYGYTF

D gene: .
J gene: TRBJ1-5
V gene: TRBV2
clone size: .
CDR3 DNA: TGTGCCAGCAATCCGGGACACGCGATTGAGGGCAATCAGCCCCAGCATTTT
CDR3 protein: CASNPGHAIEGNQPQHF

D gene: TRBD2
J gene: TRBJ2-1
V gene: TRBV11-2
clone size: .
CDR3 DNA: TGTGCCAGCAGCCCCTCCCTGGGTAGCGGGATCTCTGGTAGTGAGCAGTTCTTC
CDR3 protein: CASSPSLGSGISGSEQFF

D gene: TRBD1
J gene: TRBJ2-3
V gene: TRBV18
clone size: .
CDR3 DNA: TGTGCCAGCTCACCACCGGGACAGGGAGGGGATACGCAGTATTTT
CDR3 protein: CASSPPGQGGDTQYF

D gene: TRBD1
J gene: TRBJ2-7
V gene: TRBV7-9
clone size: .
CDR3 DNA: TGTGCCAGCAGCTCGACTCAGGGGGCGACGTGGGTCGAGCAGTACTTC
CDR3 protein: CASSSTQGATWVEQYF

D gene: .
J gene: TRBJ1-4
V gene: TRBV28
clone size: .
CDR3 DNA: TGTGCCAGCTTAGACTCTCAGGGGCTTTCTGAAAAACTGTTTTTT
CDR3 protein: CASLDSQGLSEKLFF

D gene: TRBD1
J gene: TRBJ2-2
V gene: TRBV11-2
clone size: .
CDR3 DNA: TGTGCCAGCAGCCGCGGGGAGACAGGGGGCAGACCTATTACCGGGGAGCTGTTTTTT
CDR3 protein: CASSRGETGGRPITGELFF

D gene: .
J gene: TRBJ2-5
V gene: TRBV11-2
clone size: .
CDR3 DNA: TGTGCCAGCACCCTACGTTTTGAGACCCAGTACTTC
CDR3 protein: CASTLRFETQYF

D gene: TRBD1
J gene: TRBJ1-5
V gene: TRBV19
clone size: .
CDR3 DNA: TGTGCCAGCGGGACGAGGGGGCATCAGCCCCAGCATTTT
CDR3 protein: CASGTRGHQPQHF

D gene: TRBD2
J gene: TRBJ2-3
V gene: TRBV2
clone size: .
CDR3 DNA: TGTGCCAGCAGTGAAATCCCACTAGCGGGGGGACACACAGATACGCAGTATTTT
CDR3 protein: CASSEIPLAGGHTDTQYF

D gene: .
J gene: TRBJ1-2
V gene: TRBV6-5
clone size: .
CDR3 DNA: TGTGCCAGCAGTTACTCGTTAGGGGAAAATGGCTACACCTTC
CDR3 protein: CASSYSLGENGYTF

D gene: TRBD1
J gene: TRBJ2-1
V gene: TRBV7-8
clone size: .
CDR3 DNA: TGTGCCAGCAGCCCGCAGGGGACAGGGGTGACTACTGAGCAGTTCTTC
CDR3 protein: CASSPQGTGVTTEQFF

D gene: .
J gene: TRBJ1-5
V gene: TRBV7-9
clone size: once
CDR3 DNA: TGTGCCAGCAGCAGGGAAGGAGGTCAGCCCCAGCATTTT
CDR3 protein: CASSREGGQPQHF

D gene: .
J gene: TRBJ2-7
V gene: TRBV2
clone size: .
CDR3 DNA: TGTGCCAGCAGTGAGTGGACAGGGAGAGCGGGGGAGCAGTACTTC
CDR3 protein: CASSEWTGRAGEQYF

D gene: .
J gene: TRBJ2-7
V gene: TRBV3-1/TRBV3-2
clone size: .
CDR3 DNA: TGTGCCAGCAGCCAAGTGAGTTACGAGCAGTACTTC
CDR3 protein: CASSQVSYEQYF

D gene: .
J gene: TRBJ2-1
V gene: TRBV11-3
clone size: once
CDR3 DNA: TGTGCCAGCAGCTTAGGTATGGGCAGAAGCTCCTACAATGAGCAGTTCTTC
CDR3 protein: CASSLGMGRSSYNEQFF

D gene: TRBD1
J gene: TRBJ1-2
V gene: TRBV6-6
clone size: once
CDR3 DNA: TGTGCCAGCAGTTACAGGGGGCCTGACTATGGCTACACCTTC
CDR3 protein: CASSYRGPDYGYTF

D gene: TRBD1
J gene: TRBJ2-6
V gene: TRBV5-5
clone size: .
CDR3 DNA: TGTGCCAGCAGCTTTACCGGGACAGGGGGCCTTGGGGCCAACGTCCTGACTTTC
CDR3 protein: CASSFTGTGGLGANVLTF

D gene: .
J gene: TRBJ1-5
V gene: TRBV7-2
clone size: .
CDR3 DNA: TGTGCCAGCAGCTTTTTTTCGGATCAGCCCCAGCATTTT
CDR3 protein: CASSFFSDQPQHF

D gene: .
J gene: TRBJ2-6
V gene: TRBV5-4
clone size: .
CDR3 DNA: TGTGCCAGCAGCTTGCCAATGGACATGTCAAAAAACGTCCTGACTTTC
CDR3 protein: CASSLPMDMSKNVLTF

D gene: .
J gene: TRBJ1-4
V gene: TRBV7-8
clone size: .
CDR3 DNA: TGTGCCAGCAGCTTTCTGAGGAGAGAAAAACTGTTTTTT
CDR3 protein: CASSFLRREKLFF

D gene: .
J gene: TRBJ1-1
V gene: TRBV3-1/TRBV3-2
clone size: .
CDR3 DNA: TGTGCCAGCAGCCGGGCAAACACTGAAGCTTTCTTT
CDR3 protein: CASSRANTEAFF

D gene: .
J gene: TRBJ1-5
V gene: TRBV18
clone size: .
CDR3 DNA: TGTGCCAGCTCACGACAGCGCAATCAGCCCCAGCATTTT
CDR3 protein: CASSRQRNQPQHF

D gene: TRBD2
J gene: TRBJ2-1
V gene: TRBV7-2
clone size: .
CDR3 DNA: TGTGCCAGCAGCTTATGGGGTAACGGGGGGGCTTACAATGAGCAGTTCTTC
CDR3 protein: CASSLWGNGGAYNEQFF

D gene: TRBD1
J gene: TRBJ1-4
V gene: TRBV4-3
clone size: .
CDR3 DNA: TGCGCCAGCAGCCTCGACAGGGGGCTGGAAAAACTGTTTTTT
CDR3 protein: CASSLDRGLEKLFF

D gene: TRBD2
J gene: TRBJ2-1
V gene: TRBV15
clone size: .
CDR3 DNA: TGTGCCACCAGCAGAGGGGGCCTAGCGGGAGGGAGGGACGATGAGCAGTTCTTC
CDR3 protein: CATSRGGLAGGRDDEQFF

D gene: TRBD1
J gene: TRBJ1-2
V gene: TRBV3-1/TRBV3-2
clone size: .
CDR3 DNA: TGTGCCAGCACCCGAGGGGACAGTCTTAACTATGGCTACACCTTC
CDR3 protein: CASTRGDSLNYGYTF

D gene: .
J gene: TRBJ2-7
V gene: TRBV11-2
clone size: .
CDR3 DNA: TGTGCCAGCAGCTTCCCCGCAGTCTACGAGCAGTACTTC
CDR3 protein: CASSFPAVYEQYF

D gene: TRBD2
J gene: TRBJ2-7
V gene: TRBV27
clone size: .
CDR3 DNA: TGTGCCAGCAGTTTGGCTAGCGGGGCCTACGAGCAGTACTTC
CDR3 protein: CASSLASGAYEQYF

D gene: TRBD1
J gene: TRBJ2-5
V gene: TRBV5-5
clone size: .
CDR3 DNA: TGTGCCAGCAGCTTGGCCCCAGACAGGGCGCAGACCCAGTACTTC
CDR3 protein: CASSLAPDRAQTQYF

D gene: .
J gene: TRBJ2-7
V gene: TRBV11-2
clone size: .
CDR3 DNA: TGTGCCAGCAGCTTAGGTCCGGGTGGCATCTTCTACGAGCAGTACTTC
CDR3 protein: CASSLGPGGIFYEQYF

D gene: TRBD1
J gene: TRBJ2-2
V gene: TRBV5-1
clone size: .
CDR3 DNA: TGCGCCAGCAGCCAAGGGACAGGGAGGTCCGGGGAGCTGTTTTTT
CDR3 protein: CASSQGTGRSGELFF

D gene: TRBD2
J gene: TRBJ2-5
V gene: TRBV7-3
clone size: few
CDR3 DNA: TGTGCCAGCAGCCTGCGTGGCGGGAGTACGGGAGAGACCCAGTACTTC
CDR3 protein: CASSLRGGSTGETQYF

D gene: .
J gene: TRBJ2-1
V gene: TRBV5-4
clone size: once
CDR3 DNA: TGTGCCAGCAGCTTTGACAGCAACAATGAGCAGTTCTTC
CDR3 protein: CASSFDSNNEQFF

D gene: TRBD1
J gene: TRBJ2-5
V gene: TRBV28
clone size: .
CDR3 DNA: TGTGCCAGCAGTTTATTTGACAGGGGCGAGACCCAGTACTTC
CDR3 protein: CASSLFDRGETQYF

D gene: TRBD2
J gene: TRBJ2-7
V gene: TRBV3-1/TRBV3-2
clone size: .
CDR3 DNA: TGTGCCAGCAGCCAAGTAGCGGGTCTCTCCTACGAGCAGTACTTC
CDR3 protein: CASSQVAGLSYEQYF

D gene: TRBD1
J gene: TRBJ1-2
V gene: TRBV6-2/TRBV6-3
clone size: .
CDR3 DNA: TGTGCCAGCAGTACCCTCGGACAGGGGCTCGGCGGCTACACCTTC
CDR3 protein: CASSTLGQGLGGYTF

D gene: TRBD1
J gene: TRBJ2-1
V gene: TRBV4-1
clone size: .
CDR3 DNA: TGCGCCAGCAGCCAAGATCGCGGACAGGGGTTCAATGAGCAGTTCTTC
CDR3 protein: CASSQDRGQGFNEQFF

D gene: .
J gene: TRBJ1-5
V gene: TRBV7-2
clone size: .
CDR3 DNA: TGTGCCAGCAGCTTGGATGGACTGGGCAATCAGCCCCAGCATTTT
CDR3 protein: CASSLDGLGNQPQHF

D gene: TRBD1
J gene: TRBJ1-5
V gene: TRBV9
clone size: .
CDR3 DNA: TGTGCCAGCAGCTCGACAGGGAGCAATCAGCCCCAGCATTTT
CDR3 protein: CASSSTGSNQPQHF

D gene: .
J gene: TRBJ1-5
V gene: TRBV19
clone size: .
CDR3 DNA: TGTGCCAGTACCCTCCACGGGGGGTCCTTACATTTT
CDR3 protein: CASTLHGGSLHF

D gene: TRBD1
J gene: TRBJ1-4
V gene: TRBV7-9
clone size: .
CDR3 DNA: TGTGCCAGCAGCTTAGGGGACAGAACTAATGAAAAACTGTTTTTT
CDR3 protein: CASSLGDRTNEKLFF

D gene: .
J gene: TRBJ2-2
V gene: TRBV13
clone size: .
CDR3 DNA: TGTGCCAGCAGCCCCCACGCGGGATATACGAACACCGGGGAGCTGTTTTTT
CDR3 protein: CASSPHAGYTNTGELFF

D gene: .
J gene: TRBJ2-1
V gene: TRBV18
clone size: .
CDR3 DNA: TGTGCCAGCTCACCAATAGGGGCCGGCGGTGAGCAGTTCTTC
CDR3 protein: CASSPIGAGGEQFF

D gene: TRBD1
J gene: TRBJ2-6
V gene: TRBV18
clone size: .
CDR3 DNA: TGTGCCAGCTCACCACCGGGACAGGGTACCTCTGGGGCCAACGTCCTGACTTTC
CDR3 protein: CASSPPGQGTSGANVLTF

D gene: .
J gene: TRBJ2-7
V gene: TRBV15
clone size: .
CDR3 DNA: TGTGCCACCAGAAGGGATCGGGGCGAGCAGTACTTC
CDR3 protein: CATRRDRGEQYF

D gene: .
J gene: TRBJ2-2
V gene: TRBV5-4
clone size: .
CDR3 DNA: TGTGCCAGCAGTGATAGGGGTGTGGGCACCGGGGAGCTGTTTTTT
CDR3 protein: CASSDRGVGTGELFF

D gene: .
J gene: TRBJ2-7
V gene: TRBV2
clone size: .
CDR3 DNA: TGTGCCAGCAGGCGGGGCTCCTACGAGCAGTACTTC
CDR3 protein: CASRRGSYEQYF

D gene: .
J gene: TRBJ1-6
V gene: TRBV12-3/TRBV12-4
clone size: .
CDR3 DNA: TGTGCCAGCAGTGACAGAGATAATTCACCCCTCCACTTT
CDR3 protein: CASSDRDNSPLHF

D gene: .
J gene: TRBJ2-2
V gene: TRBV24-1
clone size: .
CDR3 DNA: TGTGCCACCAGTGATTTCGACAAGAACACCGGGGAGCTGTTTTTT
CDR3 protein: CATSDFDKNTGELFF